Presented here are 8 T cell receptor beta chains from one specimen sequenced in a study of shared clonotypes between healthy human individuals. TCRdb's copy holds only in-frame clones and misses some; the assay was immunoSEQ multiplex PCR. The table lists some 500,000 clones, 90% to 97% of them singletons. The source material was naive CD4+ T cells sorted from blood. Specified subset: CD45RA+ positively selected. The receptor source for this set is a woman aged 25 to 39 in good health.

This clone has only one observation. The rearrangement joins TRBV27 to TRBJ2-1, with 13 bases fitting TRBD2. The CDR3 has 17 residues. Trimming cost V 10 bases and J 0 bases; bases outside gene matches: 9. Germline values: CDR1 MNHEY, CDR2 SMNVEV (reference sequence). The CDR3 nucleotides are TGTGCCACCAAAGGACTAGCGGGAGAGAGCTCCTACAATGAGCAGTTCTTC. This encodes CATKGLAGESSYNEQFF.

The chain has TRBV28 and TRBJ1-2; D is possibly TRBD1 (5 bases). The CDR3 covers 12 residues. V lost 8 bases to trimming and J lost 3 bases, with 10 bases between them. The germline V gene has CDR1 MDHEN and CDR2 SYDVKM. CDR3 sequence reads: CASLLGDYGYTF. CDR3 bases: TGTGCCAGCTTATTAGGGGACTATGGCTACACCTTC.

The V gene is TRBV19, the J gene TRBJ2-2, with 9 bases matching TRBD1. CDR3 length equals 14 residues. From germline, CDR1 is LNHDA and CDR2 SQIVND (reference sequence). V lost 9 bases and J lost 2; bases outside the gene matches: 4. Here the CDR3 reads CASKTGGNTGELFF. The CDR3 DNA follows: TGTGCCAGCAAGACAGGGGGTAACACCGGGGAGCTGTTTTTT.

This clone was counted a single time. The rearrangement joins TRBV7-9 to TRBJ1-5; D gene ambiguous. CDR1 SEHNR and CDR2 FQNEAQ come from the germline V gene (reference sequence). CDR3 length: 15 amino acids. The V end was cut by 8 bases, the J end by 0 bases, with 14 bases between. The CDR3 loop is CASGSGSHSNQPQHF. The CDR3 coding sequence is TGTGCCAGCGGGTCTGGGTCTCATAGCAATCAGCCCCAGCATTTT.

This clone showed up just a few times. The V call is TRBV28, the J call TRBJ2-5, with 7 positions matching TRBD1. The DNA end is more similar to TRBJ2-7, so the J call may be wrong. The CDR3 is 13 amino acids. Looked up from germline, CDR1 is MDHEN and CDR2 is SYDVKM. The CDR3 bases are TGTGCCAGCAGTCCGGGACAGAGCTACGAGCAGTACTTC. Amino acid sequence: CASSPGQSYEQYF.

This clone was observed once. The V and J genes are TRBV5-1 and TRBJ1-4; maybe TRBD1 (5 bases). The V end lost 0 bases, the J end lost 5 bases, and 14 bases lay between the germline ends. This CDR3 contains 16 residues. Per germline, CDR1 SGHRS and CDR2 YFSETQ. CDR3 DNA: TGCGCCAGCAGCTTGGTTATGCGGGGGAGGAATGAAAAACTGTTTTTT. It is translated as CASSLVMRGRNEKLFF.

The chain links TRBV7-2 to TRBJ2-5; possibly TRBD2 for D (5 bases). CDR1 is SGHTA, CDR2 FQGNSA, per germline. V was clipped by 7 bases and J by 4 bases, with 19 bases between them. The CDR3 has 15 residues. The CDR3 reads CASNLHRTPGETQYF. The CDR3 DNA follows: TGTGCCAGCAACCTCCACCGGACTCCAGGAGAGACCCAGTACTTC.

This chain links TRBV28 with TRBJ1-2; D gene ambiguous. The CDR3 has 15 amino acids. Germline V gene data show CDR1 as MDHEN and CDR2 as SYDVKM. Deletions cut 6 bases from V and 5 bases from J, with 19 bases between. This CDR3 is CASSTTRTRLYGYTF. In DNA, the CDR3 is TGTGCCAGCAGCACAACCAGGACGAGACTTTATGGCTACACCTTC.